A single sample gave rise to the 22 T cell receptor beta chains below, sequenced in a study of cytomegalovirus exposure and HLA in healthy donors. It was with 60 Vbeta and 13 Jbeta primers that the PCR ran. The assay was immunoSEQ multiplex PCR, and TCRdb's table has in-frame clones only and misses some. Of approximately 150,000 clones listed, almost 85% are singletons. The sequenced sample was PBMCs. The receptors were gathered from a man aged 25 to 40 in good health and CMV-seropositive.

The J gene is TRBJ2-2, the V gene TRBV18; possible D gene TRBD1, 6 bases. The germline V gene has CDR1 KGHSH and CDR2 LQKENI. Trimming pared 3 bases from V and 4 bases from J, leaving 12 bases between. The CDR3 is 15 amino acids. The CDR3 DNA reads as TGTGCCAGCTCACCTCGGACAGTCGGCACCGGGGAGCTGTTTTTT. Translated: CASSPRTVGTGELFF.

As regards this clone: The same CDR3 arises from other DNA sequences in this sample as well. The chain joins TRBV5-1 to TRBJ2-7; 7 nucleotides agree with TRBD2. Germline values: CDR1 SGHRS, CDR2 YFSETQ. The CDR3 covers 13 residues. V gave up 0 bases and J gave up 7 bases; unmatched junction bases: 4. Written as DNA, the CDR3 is TGCGCCAGCAGCTTGGGGCAGGGAGGGGAGCAGTACTTC. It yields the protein CASSLGQGGEQYF.

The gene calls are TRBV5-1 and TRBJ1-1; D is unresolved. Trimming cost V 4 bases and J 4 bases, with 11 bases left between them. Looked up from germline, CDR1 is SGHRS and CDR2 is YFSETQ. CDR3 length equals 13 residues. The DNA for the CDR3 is TGCGCCAGCAGCCTCCCGGGTAGCACTGAAGCTTTCTTT. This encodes CASSLPGSTEAFF.

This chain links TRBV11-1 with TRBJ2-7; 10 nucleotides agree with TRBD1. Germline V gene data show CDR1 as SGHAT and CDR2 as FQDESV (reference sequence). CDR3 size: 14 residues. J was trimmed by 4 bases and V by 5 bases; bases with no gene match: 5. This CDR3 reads CASSRRDRGYEQYF. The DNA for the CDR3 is TGTGCCAGCAGCAGACGGGACAGGGGATACGAGCAGTACTTC.

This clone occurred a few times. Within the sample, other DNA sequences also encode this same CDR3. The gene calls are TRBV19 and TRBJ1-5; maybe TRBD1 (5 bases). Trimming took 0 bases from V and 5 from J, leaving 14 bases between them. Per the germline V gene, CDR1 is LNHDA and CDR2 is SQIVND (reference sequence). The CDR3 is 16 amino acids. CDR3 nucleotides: TGTGCCAGTAGTATAGATGGCATCTGGGGGGATCAGCCCCAGCATTTT. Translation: CASSIDGIWGDQPQHF.

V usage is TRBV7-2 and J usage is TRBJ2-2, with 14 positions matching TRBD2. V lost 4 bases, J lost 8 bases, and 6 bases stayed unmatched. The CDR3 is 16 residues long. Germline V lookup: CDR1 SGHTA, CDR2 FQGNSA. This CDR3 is CASSSRLAGGPGELFF. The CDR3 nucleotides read TGTGCCAGCAGCTCCCGACTAGCGGGGGGGCCGGGGGAGCTGTTTTTT. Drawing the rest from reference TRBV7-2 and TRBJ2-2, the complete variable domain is GAGVSQSPSNKVTEKGKDVELRCDPISGHTALYWYRQSLGQGLEFLIYFQGNSAPDKSGLPSDRFSAERTGGSVSTLTIQRTQQEDSAVYLCASSSRLAGGPGELFFGEGSRLTVL.

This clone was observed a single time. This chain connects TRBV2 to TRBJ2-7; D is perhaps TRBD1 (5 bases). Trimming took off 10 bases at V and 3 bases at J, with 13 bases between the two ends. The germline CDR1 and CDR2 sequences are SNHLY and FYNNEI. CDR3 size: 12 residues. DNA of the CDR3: TGTGCCACAGGCAGGGCCATCTACGAGCAGTACTTC. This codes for CATGRAIYEQYF.

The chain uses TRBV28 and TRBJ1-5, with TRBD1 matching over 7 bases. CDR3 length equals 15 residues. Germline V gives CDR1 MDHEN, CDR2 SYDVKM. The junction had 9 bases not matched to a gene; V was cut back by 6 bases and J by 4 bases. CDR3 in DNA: TGTGCCAGCAGACAGACAGGGTGGCTAAATCAGCCCCAGCATTTT. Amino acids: CASRQTGWLNQPQHF.

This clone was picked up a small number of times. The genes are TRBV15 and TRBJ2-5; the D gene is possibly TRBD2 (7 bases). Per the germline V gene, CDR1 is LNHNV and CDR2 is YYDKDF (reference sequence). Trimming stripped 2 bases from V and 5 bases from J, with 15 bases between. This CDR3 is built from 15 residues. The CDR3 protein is CATSRNTGGPETQYF. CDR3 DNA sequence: TGTGCCACCAGCAGAAACACGGGGGGCCCGGAGACCCAGTACTTC.

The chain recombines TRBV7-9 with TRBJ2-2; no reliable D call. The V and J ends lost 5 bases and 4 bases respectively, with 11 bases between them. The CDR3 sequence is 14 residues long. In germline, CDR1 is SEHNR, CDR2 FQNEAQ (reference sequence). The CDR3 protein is CASSPLYSTGELFF. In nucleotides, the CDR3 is TGTGCCAGCAGCCCGTTATATTCCACCGGGGAGCTGTTTTTT.

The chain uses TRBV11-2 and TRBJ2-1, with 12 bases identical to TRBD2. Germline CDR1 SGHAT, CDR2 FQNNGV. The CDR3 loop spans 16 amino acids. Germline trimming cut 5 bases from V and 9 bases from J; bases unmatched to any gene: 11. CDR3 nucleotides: TGTGCCAGCAGCCGGGAAATGACTAGCGGGAGTCCTGAGCAGTTCTTC. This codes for CASSREMTSGSPEQFF.

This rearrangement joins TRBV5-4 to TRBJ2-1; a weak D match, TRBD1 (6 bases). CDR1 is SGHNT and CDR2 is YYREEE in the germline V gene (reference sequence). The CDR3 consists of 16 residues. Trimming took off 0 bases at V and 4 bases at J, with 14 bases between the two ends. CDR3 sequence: CASSLEVGGVYNEQFF. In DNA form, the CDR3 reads TGTGCCAGCAGCTTGGAGGTAGGGGGAGTGTACAATGAGCAGTTCTTC.

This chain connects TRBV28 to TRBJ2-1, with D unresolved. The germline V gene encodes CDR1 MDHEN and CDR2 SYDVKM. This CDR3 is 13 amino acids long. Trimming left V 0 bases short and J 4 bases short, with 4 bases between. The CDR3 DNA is TGTGCCAGCAGTTTATGGTCTTACAATGAGCAGTTCTTC. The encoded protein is CASSLWSYNEQFF.

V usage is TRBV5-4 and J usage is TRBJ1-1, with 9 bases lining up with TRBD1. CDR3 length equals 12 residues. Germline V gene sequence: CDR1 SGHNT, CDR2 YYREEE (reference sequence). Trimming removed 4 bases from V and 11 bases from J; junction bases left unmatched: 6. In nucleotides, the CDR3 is TGTGCCAGCAGCGCCCGGGACAGGGAGGCTTTCTTT. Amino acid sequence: CASSARDREAFF. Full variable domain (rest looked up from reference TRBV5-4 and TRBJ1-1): ETGVTQSPTHLIKTRGQQVTLRCSSQSGHNTVSWYQQALGQGPQFIFQYYREEENGRGNFPPRFSGLQFPNYSSELNVNALELDDSALYLCASSARDREAFFGQGTRLTVV.

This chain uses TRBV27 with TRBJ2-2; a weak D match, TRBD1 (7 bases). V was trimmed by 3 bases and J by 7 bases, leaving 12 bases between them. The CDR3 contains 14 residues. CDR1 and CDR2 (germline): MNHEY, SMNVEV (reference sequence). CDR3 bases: TGTGCCAGCAGTTTCCAGGGGGGCCTCGGGGAGCTGTTTTTT. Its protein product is CASSFQGGLGELFF.

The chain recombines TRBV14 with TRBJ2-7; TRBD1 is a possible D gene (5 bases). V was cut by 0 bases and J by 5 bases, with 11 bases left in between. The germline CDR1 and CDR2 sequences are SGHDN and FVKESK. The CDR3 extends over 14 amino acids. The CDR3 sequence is CASSQDRDRNEQYF. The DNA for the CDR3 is TGTGCCAGCAGCCAAGACAGGGATAGGAACGAGCAGTACTTC.

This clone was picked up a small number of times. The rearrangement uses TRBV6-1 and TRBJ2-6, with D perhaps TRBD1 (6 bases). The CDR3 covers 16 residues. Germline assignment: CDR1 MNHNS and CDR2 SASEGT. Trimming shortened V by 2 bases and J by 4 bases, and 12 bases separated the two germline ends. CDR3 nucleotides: TGTGCCAGCAGTGAAAGGGGGAGATCCGGGGCCAACGTCCTGACTTTC. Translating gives CASSERGRSGANVLTF.

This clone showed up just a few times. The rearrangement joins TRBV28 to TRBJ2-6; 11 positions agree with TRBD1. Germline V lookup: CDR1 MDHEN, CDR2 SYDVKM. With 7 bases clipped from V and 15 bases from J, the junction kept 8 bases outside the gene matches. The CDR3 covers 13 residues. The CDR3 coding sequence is TGTGCCAGCACCCCGGGACAGGGGGGAGGCCTGACTTTC. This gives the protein CASTPGQGGGLTF.

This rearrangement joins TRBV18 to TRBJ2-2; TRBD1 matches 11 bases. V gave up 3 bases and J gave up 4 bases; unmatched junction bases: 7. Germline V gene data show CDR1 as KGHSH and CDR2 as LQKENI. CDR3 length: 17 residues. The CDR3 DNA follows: TGTGCCAGCTCACCCTGGACAGGGGGCTCTTCCACCGGGGAGCTGTTTTTT. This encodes CASSPWTGGSSTGELFF.

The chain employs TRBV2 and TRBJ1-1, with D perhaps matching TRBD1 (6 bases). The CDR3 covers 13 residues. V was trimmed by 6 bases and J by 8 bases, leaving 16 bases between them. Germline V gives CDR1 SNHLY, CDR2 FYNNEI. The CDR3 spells CASRDGQSEEAFF. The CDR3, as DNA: TGTGCCAGCAGGGATGGACAGTCCGAAGAAGCTTTCTTT.

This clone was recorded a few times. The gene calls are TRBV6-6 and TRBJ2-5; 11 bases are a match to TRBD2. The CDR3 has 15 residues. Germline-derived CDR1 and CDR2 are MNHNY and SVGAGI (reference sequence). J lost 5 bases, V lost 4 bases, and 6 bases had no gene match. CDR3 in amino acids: CASSLGTSGKETQYF. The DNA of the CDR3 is TGTGCCAGCAGTTTAGGGACTAGCGGAAAGGAGACCCAGTACTTC.

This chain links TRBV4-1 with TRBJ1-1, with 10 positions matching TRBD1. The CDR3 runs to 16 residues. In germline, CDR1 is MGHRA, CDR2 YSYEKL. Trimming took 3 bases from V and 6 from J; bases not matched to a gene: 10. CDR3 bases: TGCGCCAGCAGCCAGGGACTCGGACAGGGGGAGCCTGAAGCTTTCTTT. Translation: CASSQGLGQGEPEAFF.